This is a list of T cell receptor beta chains from one sample in a study of CD8 T cells in ankylosing spondylitis. One entry per CDR3 protein, called by TCRdb with MiXCR from the 5' RACE reads. The sample has 750,000 to 850,000 distinct CDR3 sequences; 12% are singletons. The material sequenced was blood, either unsorted or a sorted T cell fraction (not recorded which). These receptors all stem from a male donor with ankylosing spondylitis. Each CDR3 is given with its conserved first and last residue. The D gene is left open where the match is weak. Size tells how often a clone was seen (once, few, many) or the class of an expanded clone, and some rows leave it out.

>TRBV29-1|NA|TRBJ2-1|NA
TGCAGCGTTGAAGATCGATACGGAAGCTCCTACAATGAGCAGTTCTTC
CSVEDRYGSSYNEQFF
>TRBV5-1|many|TRBJ2-1|NA
TGCGCCAGCAGCTTGGAGGCGGGGCCTTCATACAATGAGCAGTTCTTC
CASSLEAGPSYNEQFF
>TRBV6-5|NA|TRBJ2-7|TRBD2
TGTGCCAGCAGTTACTCGTTTAGCGGGACCTTCGAGGAGCAGTACTTC
CASSYSFSGTFEEQYF
>TRBV20-1|few|TRBJ2-2|NA
TGCAGTGCTAGAACACAGCGTCCGAACACCGGGGAGCTGTTTTTT
CSARTQRPNTGELFF
>TRBV20-1|NA|TRBJ2-4|TRBD2
TGCAGTGCTAGAGATGGGAGGGCGGCGGACATTCAGTACTTC
CSARDGRAADIQYF
>TRBV18|NA|TRBJ1-3|NA
TGTGCCAGCTCACCGAGGGCTTTATCCGGAAACACCATATATTTT
CASSPRALSGNTIYF
>TRBV5-1|few|TRBJ2-7|NA
TGCGCCAGCAGCCAGGGACCGGTCTCCTACGAGCAGTACTTC
CASSQGPVSYEQYF
>TRBV6-2/TRBV6-3|NA|TRBJ1-2|NA
TGTGCCAGCAGACCTACAGCAACCTATGGCTACACCTTC
CASRPTATYGYTF
>TRBV20-1|many|TRBJ2-3|TRBD2
TGCAGTGCTAGAGCATGGAGCGGGAGCGGGACCAATACGCAGTATTTT
CSARAWSGSGTNTQYF
>TRBV7-2|NA|TRBJ1-1|NA
TGTGCCAGCAGCTTTTCGAGGGGCTCAAGCACTGAAGCTTTCTTT
CASSFSRGSSTEAFF